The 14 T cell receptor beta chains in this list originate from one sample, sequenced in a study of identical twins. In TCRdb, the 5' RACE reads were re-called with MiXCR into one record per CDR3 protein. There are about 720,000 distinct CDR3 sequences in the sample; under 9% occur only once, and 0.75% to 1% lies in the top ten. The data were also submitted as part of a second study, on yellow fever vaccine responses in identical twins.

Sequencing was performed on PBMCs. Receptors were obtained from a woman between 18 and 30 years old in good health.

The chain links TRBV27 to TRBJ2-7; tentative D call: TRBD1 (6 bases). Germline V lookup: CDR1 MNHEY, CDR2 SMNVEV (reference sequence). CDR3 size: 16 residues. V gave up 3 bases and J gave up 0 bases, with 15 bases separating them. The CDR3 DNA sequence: TGTGCCAGCAGTTTCTATTTGGGGGACAACTCCTACGAGCAGTACTTC. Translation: CASSFYLGDNSYEQYF.

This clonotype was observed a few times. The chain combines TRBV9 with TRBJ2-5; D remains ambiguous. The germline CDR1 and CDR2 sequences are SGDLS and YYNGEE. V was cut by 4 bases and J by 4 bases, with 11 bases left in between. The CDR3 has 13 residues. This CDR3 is CASSNSLRETQYF. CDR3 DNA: TGTGCCAGCAGCAATAGCCTTAGAGAGACCCAGTACTTC.

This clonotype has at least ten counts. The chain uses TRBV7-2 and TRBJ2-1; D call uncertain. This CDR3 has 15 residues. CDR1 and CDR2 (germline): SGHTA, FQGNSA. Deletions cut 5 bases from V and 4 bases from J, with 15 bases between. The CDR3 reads CASSAPRIPYNEQFF. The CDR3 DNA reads TGTGCCAGCAGCGCGCCTAGAATTCCTTACAATGAGCAGTTCTTC.

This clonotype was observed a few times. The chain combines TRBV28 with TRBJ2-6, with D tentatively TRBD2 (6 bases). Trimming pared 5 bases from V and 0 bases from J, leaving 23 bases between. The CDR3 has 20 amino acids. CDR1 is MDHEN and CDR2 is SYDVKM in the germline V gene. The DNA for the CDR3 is TGTGCCAGCAGTCCTATAGGAGGGCCTCGGTCGCCCTCTGGGGCCAACGTCCTGACTTTC. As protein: CASSPIGGPRSPSGANVLTF.

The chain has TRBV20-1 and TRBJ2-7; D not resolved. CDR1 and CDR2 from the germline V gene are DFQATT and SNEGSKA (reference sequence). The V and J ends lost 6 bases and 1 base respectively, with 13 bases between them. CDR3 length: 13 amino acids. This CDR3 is CSADLPTSYEQYF. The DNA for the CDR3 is TGCAGTGCCGACCTTCCTACTTCCTACGAGCAGTACTTC.

The CDR3 nucleotides read TGCAGTGCTAGAGATCTTAGAGTGCTAGCGGGGGGCACCACCTACGAGCAGTACTTC. Encoded protein: CSARDLRVLAGGTTYEQYF. V is TRBV20-1 and J is TRBJ2-7; 11 bases are a match to TRBD2. V was clipped by 0 bases and J by 2 bases; unmatched bases: 15. Germline CDR1 DFQATT, CDR2 SNEGSKA (reference sequence). This CDR3 comprises 19 residues.

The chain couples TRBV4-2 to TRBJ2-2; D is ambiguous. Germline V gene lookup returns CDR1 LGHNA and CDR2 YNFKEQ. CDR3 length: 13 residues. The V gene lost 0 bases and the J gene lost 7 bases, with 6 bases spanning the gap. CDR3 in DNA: TGTGCCAGCAGCCAAGACGGAATCGGGGAGCTGTTTTTT. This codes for CASSQDGIGELFF.

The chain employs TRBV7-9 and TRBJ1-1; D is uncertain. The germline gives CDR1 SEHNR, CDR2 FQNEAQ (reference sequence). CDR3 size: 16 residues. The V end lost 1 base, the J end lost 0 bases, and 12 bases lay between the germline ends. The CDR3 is CASSLVGGPMNTEAFF. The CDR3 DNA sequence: TGTGCCAGCAGCTTAGTTGGAGGTCCCATGAACACTGAAGCTTTCTTT.

This chain's CDR3 is CAISQGAGNSPLHF. The CDR3 coding sequence is TGTGCCATCAGCCAGGGGGCTGGTAATTCACCCCTCCACTTT. The chain recombines TRBV10-3 with TRBJ1-6, with 8 bases identical to TRBD1. The CDR3 extends over 14 amino acids. V lost 6 bases to trimming and J lost 6 bases; unmatched junction nucleotides: 4. Germline values: CDR1 ENHRY, CDR2 SYGVKD.

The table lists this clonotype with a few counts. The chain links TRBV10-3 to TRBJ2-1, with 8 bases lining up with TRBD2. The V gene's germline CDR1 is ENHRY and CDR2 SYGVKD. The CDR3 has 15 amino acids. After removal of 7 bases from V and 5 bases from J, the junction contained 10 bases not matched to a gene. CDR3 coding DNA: TGTGCCATCAACCCCGGGGGACTAGGTAACAATGAGCAGTTCTTC. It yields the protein CAINPGGLGNNEQFF.

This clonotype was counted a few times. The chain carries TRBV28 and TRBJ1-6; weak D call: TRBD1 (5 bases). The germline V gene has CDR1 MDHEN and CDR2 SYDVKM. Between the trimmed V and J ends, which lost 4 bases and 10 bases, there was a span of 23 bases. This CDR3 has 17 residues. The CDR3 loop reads CASSSWEGTAATSPLHF. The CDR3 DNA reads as TGTGCCAGCAGTTCCTGGGAGGGGACGGCTGCGACCTCACCCCTCCACTTT.

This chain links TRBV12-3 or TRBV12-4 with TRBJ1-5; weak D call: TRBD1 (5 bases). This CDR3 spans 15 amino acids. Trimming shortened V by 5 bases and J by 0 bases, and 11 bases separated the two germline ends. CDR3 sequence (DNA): TGTGCCAGCAGTCGGGGCAGAAATAGCAATCAGCCCCAGCATTTT. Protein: CASSRGRNSNQPQHF.

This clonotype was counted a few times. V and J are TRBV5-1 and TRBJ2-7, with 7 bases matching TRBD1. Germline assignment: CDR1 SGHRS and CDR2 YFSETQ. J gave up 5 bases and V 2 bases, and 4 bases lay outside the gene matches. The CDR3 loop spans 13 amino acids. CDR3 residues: CASSFRGSDEQYF. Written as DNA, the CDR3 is TGCGCCAGCAGCTTCAGGGGGTCTGACGAGCAGTACTTC.

The CDR3 bases are TGTGCCAGCAGCCCGACCCTCGGCGGGGGTGAGCAGTTCTTC. Protein sequence: CASSPTLGGGEQFF. The chain carries TRBV3-1 and TRBJ2-1; 7 nucleotides line up with TRBD2. Unmatched junction bases numbered 9, after V lost 4 bases and J lost 9 bases. This CDR3 region has 14 residues. In germline, CDR1 is LGHDT, CDR2 YNNKEL (reference sequence).